One and the same sample provided the 19 T cell receptor beta chains below, sequenced in a study of spatial heterogeneity in lung cancer. MiXCR, run by TCRdb on the 5' RACE reads, gives a single entry per CDR3 protein. The sample has 1,900 or so distinct CDR3 sequences, about 22% seen once; the top ten hold about 23%. This sample's time point: sample taken at primary tumor resection. The sample here was normal lung tissue next to the tumor, taken at surgery. These receptors originate from a male donor with early-stage non-small cell lung cancer.

In this sample, this clonotype turned up a few times. This chain links TRBV11-2 with TRBJ2-3; tentatively, D is TRBD2 (6 bases). The V gene lost 5 bases and the J gene lost 1 base, with 13 bases spanning the gap. The CDR3 totals 15 residues. Germline values: CDR1 SGHAT, CDR2 FQNNGV. The CDR3 region has the DNA TGTGCCAGCAGCCGGACCGGAGGGGGCACAGATACGCAGTATTTT. It is translated as CASSRTGGGTDTQYF.

This clonotype was detected only once. The genes are TRBV28 and TRBJ2-5, with no clear D. The CDR3 consists of 13 residues. Trimming took 6 bases from V and 4 from J, leaving 12 bases between them. Germline V CDR1 and CDR2: MDHEN, SYDVKM. CDR3 protein: CASSNIGRETQYF. The CDR3 coding sequence is TGTGCCAGCAGCAACATAGGGCGAGAGACCCAGTACTTC. Full variable domain (missing parts from reference TRBV28 and TRBJ2-5): DVKVTQSSRYLVKRTGEKVFLECVQDMDHENMFWYRQDPGLGLRLIYFSYDVKMKEKGDIPEGYSVSREKKERFSLILESASTNQTSMYLCASSNIGRETQYFGPGTRLLVL.

The rearrangement uses TRBV7-2 and TRBJ1-4; D is undetermined. V lost 6 bases to trimming and J lost 10 bases, with 15 bases between them. Germline loops: CDR1 SGHTA, CDR2 FQGNSA. The CDR3 is 13 amino acids. The CDR3 is CASSPTRAGKLFF. The CDR3 DNA sequence: TGTGCCAGCAGTCCAACTAGGGCGGGAAAACTGTTTTTT. The variable domain in full, with the rest retrieved from reference TRBV7-2 and TRBJ1-4, is GAGVSQSPSNKVTEKGKDVELRCDPISGHTALYWYRQSLGQGLEFLIYFQGNSAPDKSGLPSDRFSAERTGGSVSTLTIQRTQQEDSAVYLCASSPTRAGKLFFGSGTQLSVL.

The V gene is TRBV14, the J gene TRBJ2-1, with 9 nucleotides matching TRBD2. Germline V CDR1 and CDR2: SGHDN, FVKESK. With V trimmed by 5 bases and J by 9 bases, 11 bases remained unmatched. This CDR3 has 15 residues. The CDR3 bases are TGTGCCAGCAGCGTGACACTAGCGGGCGGTTCTGAGCAGTTCTTC. It is translated as CASSVTLAGGSEQFF.

This clonotype appeared a few times. This chain connects TRBV27 to TRBJ2-7; 9 positions match TRBD1. CDR1 and CDR2 (germline): MNHEY, SMNVEV (reference sequence). The CDR3 runs to 17 residues. J lost 1 base, V lost 8 bases, and 15 bases had no gene match. CDR3 DNA: TGTGCCAGCTCGAGGGGACAGGGATGGTTCGAGTCCTACGAGCAGTACTTC. Amino acids: CASSRGQGWFESYEQYF.

The J gene is TRBJ2-7, the V gene TRBV7-3, with D possibly matching TRBD2 (5 bases). The CDR3 is 13 amino acids. Trimming left V 5 bases short and J 5 bases short, with 13 bases between. Per the germline V gene, CDR1 is SGHTA and CDR2 is FQGTGA. DNA for the CDR3: TGTGCCAGCAGCCCCCCCGGGGTAGACGAGCAGTACTTC. Residues: CASSPPGVDEQYF.

The chain recombines TRBV5-1 with TRBJ2-7; 8 bases fit TRBD1. The ends lost 1 base at V and 3 bases at J; junction bases unmatched: 6. CDR1 is SGHRS, CDR2 YFSETQ, per germline. CDR3 length: 15 residues. CDR3 loop: CASSLYPGQVYEQYF. In nucleotides, the CDR3 is TGCGCCAGCAGCTTGTACCCGGGACAGGTCTACGAGCAGTACTTC.

This chain joins TRBV6-5 and TRBJ1-4; TRBD1 matches 7 bases. Trimming took 5 bases from V and 0 from J; bases not matched to a gene: 3. Germline loops: CDR1 MNHEY, CDR2 SVGAGI. This CDR3 region has 15 residues. CDR3 amino acids: CASSATGATNEKLFF. The CDR3 coding sequence is TGTGCCAGCAGTGCTACAGGGGCAACTAATGAAAAACTGTTTTTT.

In its sample, this clonotype is medium-sized (0.01 to 0.1%). The chain joins TRBV7-2 to TRBJ2-3; D not certain. CDR1 and CDR2 from the germline V gene are SGHTA and FQGNSA. This CDR3 contains 13 residues. Trimming stripped 5 bases from V and 2 bases from J, with 8 bases between. DNA for the CDR3: TGTGCCAGCAGCACTGAGAACACAGATACGCAGTATTTT. Translated, it gives CASSTENTDTQYF.

V gene TRBV7-3 combines with J gene TRBJ1-1; D is uncertain. Trimming stripped 5 bases from V and 2 bases from J, with 15 bases between. Germline V gene lookup returns CDR1 SGHTA and CDR2 FQGTGA. This CDR3 region has 15 residues. For the CDR3, the DNA is TGTGCCAGCAGCCGTCTTCGGGGTTCTAACACTGAAGCTTTCTTT. It yields the protein CASSRLRGSNTEAFF.

The chain has TRBV4-2 and TRBJ1-6; TRBD1 agrees at 7 bases. Trimming at V came to 4 bases and at J to 0 bases, leaving 3 bases not matched to a gene. The length of the CDR3 is 16 residues. Germline CDR1 and CDR2: LGHNA and YNFKEQ. CDR3 loop: CASSPGQASYNSPLHF. CDR3 nucleotides: TGTGCCAGCAGCCCAGGACAGGCCTCCTATAATTCACCCCTCCACTTT.

This clonotype was picked up many times. The V and J genes are TRBV10-2 and TRBJ2-3, with TRBD2 matching over 7 bases. The CDR3 consists of 14 residues. V dropped 5 bases and J dropped 4; count of bases not matched to a gene: 6. Germline V gene sequence: CDR1 WSHSY, CDR2 SAAADI. The DNA for the CDR3 is TGCGCCAGCAGTCTGACGGGGGGAGCAGATACGCAGTATTTT. Protein sequence: CASSLTGGADTQYF.

V usage is TRBV28 and J usage is TRBJ2-3, with TRBD1 as a possible D gene (6 bases). Germline V gene lookup returns CDR1 MDHEN and CDR2 SYDVKM. V was clipped by 5 bases and J by 5 bases, with 14 bases between them. This CDR3 contains 14 residues. The CDR3 DNA follows: TGTGCCAGCAGTCACAGGGTGGCTTTAGATACGCAGTATTTT. Its protein product is CASSHRVALDTQYF.

The chain is built from TRBV5-1 and TRBJ1-6; D is unclear. Deletions cut 0 bases from V and 0 bases from J, with 7 bases between. Germline V gene sequence: CDR1 SGHRS, CDR2 YFSETQ. CDR3 length: 16 residues. The CDR3 protein is CASSLEGSSYNSPLHF. CDR3 bases: TGCGCCAGCAGCTTGGAGGGCAGCTCCTATAATTCACCCCTCCACTTT.

This rearrangement joins TRBV18 to TRBJ2-7, with 10 bases identical to TRBD2. The V gene end was trimmed by 6 bases and the J gene end by 5 bases; junction bases not matched to a gene: 16. This CDR3 comprises 17 residues. The germline V gene has CDR1 KGHSH and CDR2 LQKENI. The CDR3 coding sequence is TGTGCCAGCTCGTCTAGCCTAGCGGGAGTTGGAGGCCACGAGCAGTACTTC. Amino acid sequence: CASSSSLAGVGGHEQYF.

CDR3 residues: CSAPRQGSSPLHF. CDR3 nucleotides: TGCAGTGCTCCGAGACAGGGGAGTTCACCCCTCCACTTT. V and J are TRBV20-1 and TRBJ1-6, with 8 bases identical to TRBD1. Germline trimming cut 5 bases from V and 9 bases from J; bases unmatched to any gene: 6. This CDR3 comprises 13 residues. Germline V gives CDR1 DFQATT, CDR2 SNEGSKA (reference sequence).

As to this clonotype: The missing conserved phenylalanine or tryptophan at the end of this CDR3 makes a read error likely. CDR3 loop: CASSVAQQGGNSPLHL. CDR3 in DNA: TGTGCCAGCAGCGTAGCCCAACAGGGAGGTAATTCACCCCTCCACCTT. The chain is built from TRBV9 and TRBJ1-6, with D possibly matching TRBD1 (6 bases). Germline loops: CDR1 SGDLS, CDR2 YYNGEE. CDR3 length equals 16 residues. The ends were cut back, 0 bases at V and 6 bases at J, with 13 bases in the middle.

Relative to its sample, this clonotype is large. This chain uses TRBV19 with TRBJ2-7; either TRBD1 or TRBD2 may fit D (5 bases each). The V end lost 5 bases, the J end lost 7 bases, and 15 bases lay between the germline ends. The CDR3 length is 13 residues. CDR1 is LNHDA and CDR2 is SQIVND in the germline V gene (reference sequence). The CDR3 reads CASSFRDQAEQYF. As DNA, the CDR3 is TGTGCCAGTAGTTTCCGGGACCAGGCGGAGCAGTACTTC.

By share, this clonotype ranks as medium-sized (0.01 to 0.1%). V gene TRBV9 combines with J gene TRBJ2-3; the match to TRBD1 covers 9 bases. Per the germline V gene, CDR1 is SGDLS and CDR2 is YYNGEE. Trimming removed 5 bases from V and 3 bases from J; junction bases left unmatched: 7. CDR3 size: 15 residues. The chain's CDR3 is CASRPTGGITDTQYF. CDR3 bases: TGTGCCAGCAGGCCAACAGGGGGCATAACAGATACGCAGTATTTT.